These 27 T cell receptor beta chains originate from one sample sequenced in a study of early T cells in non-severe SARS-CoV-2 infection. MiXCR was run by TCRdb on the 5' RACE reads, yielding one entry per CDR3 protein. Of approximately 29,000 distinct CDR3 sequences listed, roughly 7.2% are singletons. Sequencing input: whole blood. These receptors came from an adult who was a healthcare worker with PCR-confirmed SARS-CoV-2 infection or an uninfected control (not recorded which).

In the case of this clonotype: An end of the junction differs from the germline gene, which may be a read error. The CDR3 here is CASSLKQNTEVFF. The CDR3 DNA reads as TGTGCCAGCAGCTTAAAGCAGAACACTGAAGTTTTCTTT. V and J are TRBV6-1 and TRBJ1-1; D is undetermined. CDR1 is MNHNS, CDR2 SASEGT, per germline. This CDR3 is built from 13 residues.

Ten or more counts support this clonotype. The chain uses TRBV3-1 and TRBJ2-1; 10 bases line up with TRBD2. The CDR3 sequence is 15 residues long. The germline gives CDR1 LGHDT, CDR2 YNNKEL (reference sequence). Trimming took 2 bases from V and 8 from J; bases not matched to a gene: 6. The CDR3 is CASSQIAGGVDEQFF. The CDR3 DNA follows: TGTGCCAGCAGCCAAATAGCGGGAGGCGTGGATGAGCAGTTCTTC.

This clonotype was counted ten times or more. The CDR3 nucleotides read TGTGCCAGCAGTCAACAGGGGTTTAGAGAGACCCAGTACTTC. This encodes CASSQQGFRETQYF. The rearrangement uses TRBV28 and TRBJ2-5, with 7 nucleotides matching TRBD1. Germline CDR1 and CDR2: MDHEN and SYDVKM. The CDR3 covers 14 residues. J gave up 4 bases and V 5 bases, and 7 bases lay outside the gene matches. Supplemented by reference TRBV28 and TRBJ2-5, the full variable domain reads DVKVTQSSRYLVKRTGEKVFLECVQDMDHENMFWYRQDPGLGLRLIYFSYDVKMKEKGDIPEGYSVSREKKERFSLILESASTNQTSMYLCASSQQGFRETQYFGPGTRLLVL.

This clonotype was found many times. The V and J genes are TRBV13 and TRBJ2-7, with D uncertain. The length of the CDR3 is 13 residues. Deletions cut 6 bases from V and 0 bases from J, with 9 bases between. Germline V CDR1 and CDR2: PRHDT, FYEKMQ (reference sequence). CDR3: CASSHTSSYEQYF. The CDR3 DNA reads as TGTGCCAGCAGTCATACGAGCTCCTACGAGCAGTACTTC.

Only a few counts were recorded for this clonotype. The CDR3 loop is CASSPLIREAFF. The CDR3 bases are TGTGCCAGCAGTCCCCTAATTCGTGAAGCTTTCTTT. V gene TRBV28 combines with J gene TRBJ1-1; no definite D call. V was shortened by 5 bases and J by 7 bases, with 11 bases between the two germline ends. CDR3 size: 12 residues. In germline, CDR1 is MDHEN, CDR2 SYDVKM.

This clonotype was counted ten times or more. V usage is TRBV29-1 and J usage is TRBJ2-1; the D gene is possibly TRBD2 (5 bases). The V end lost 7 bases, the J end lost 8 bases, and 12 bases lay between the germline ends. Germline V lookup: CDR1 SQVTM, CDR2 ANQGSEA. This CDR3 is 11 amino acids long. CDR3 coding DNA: TGCAGCGGGCAGGACTGGGATGAGCAGTTCTTC. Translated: CSGQDWDEQFF.

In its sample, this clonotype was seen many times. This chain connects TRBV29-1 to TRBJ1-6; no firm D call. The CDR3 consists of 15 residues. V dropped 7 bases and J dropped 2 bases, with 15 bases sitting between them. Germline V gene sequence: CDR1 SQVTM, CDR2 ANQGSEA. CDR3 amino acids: CSERVGLAYNSPLHF. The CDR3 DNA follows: TGCAGCGAACGCGTCGGCCTCGCCTATAATTCACCCCTCCACTTT.

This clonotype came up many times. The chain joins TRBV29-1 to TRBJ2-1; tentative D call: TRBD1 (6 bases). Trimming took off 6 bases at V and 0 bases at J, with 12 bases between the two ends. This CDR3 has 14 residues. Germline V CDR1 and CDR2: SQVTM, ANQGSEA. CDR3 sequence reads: CSVDTGSSYNEQFF. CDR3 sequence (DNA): TGCAGCGTCGATACAGGGAGCTCCTACAATGAGCAGTTCTTC.

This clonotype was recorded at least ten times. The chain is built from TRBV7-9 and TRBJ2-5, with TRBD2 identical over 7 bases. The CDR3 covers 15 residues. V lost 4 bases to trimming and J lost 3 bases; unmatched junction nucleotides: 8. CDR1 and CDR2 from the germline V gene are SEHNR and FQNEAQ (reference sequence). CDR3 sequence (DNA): TGTGCCAGCAGCTCCGAGACTAGCAGGAAAGAGACCCAGTACTTC. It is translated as CASSSETSRKETQYF.

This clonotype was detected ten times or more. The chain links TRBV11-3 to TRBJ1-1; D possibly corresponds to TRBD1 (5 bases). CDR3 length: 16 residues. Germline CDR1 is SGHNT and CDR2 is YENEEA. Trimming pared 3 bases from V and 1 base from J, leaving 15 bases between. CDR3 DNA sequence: TGTGCCAGCAGCTTGGGAACAACAGGCGAGAACACTGAAGCTTTCTTT. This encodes CASSLGTTGENTEAFF.

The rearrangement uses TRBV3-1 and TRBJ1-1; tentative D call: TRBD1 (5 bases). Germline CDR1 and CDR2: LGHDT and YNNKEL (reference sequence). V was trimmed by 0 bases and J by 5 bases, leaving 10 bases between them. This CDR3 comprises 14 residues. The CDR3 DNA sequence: TGTGCCAGCAGCCAAGAGTGGGGGGGTACTGAAGCTTTCTTT. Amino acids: CASSQEWGGTEAFF. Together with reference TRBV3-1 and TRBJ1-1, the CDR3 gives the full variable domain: DTAVSQTPKYLVTQMGNDKSIKCEQNLGHDTMYWYKQDSKKFLKIMFSYNNKELIINETVPNRFSPKSPDKAHLNLHINSLELGDSAVYFCASSQEWGGTEAFFGQGTRLTVV.

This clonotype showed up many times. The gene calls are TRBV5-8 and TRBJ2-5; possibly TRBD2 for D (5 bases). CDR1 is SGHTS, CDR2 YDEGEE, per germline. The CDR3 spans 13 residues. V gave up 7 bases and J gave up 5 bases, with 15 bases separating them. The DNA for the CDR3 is TGTGCCAGCGTCTGGCTAGCCCGGGAGACCCAGTACTTC. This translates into CASVWLARETQYF.

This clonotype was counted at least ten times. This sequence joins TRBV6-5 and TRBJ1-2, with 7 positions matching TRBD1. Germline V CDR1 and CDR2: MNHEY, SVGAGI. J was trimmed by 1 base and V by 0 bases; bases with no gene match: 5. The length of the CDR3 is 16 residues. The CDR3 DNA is TGTGCCAGCAGTTACTCAGGGACAGCCTTTAACTATGGCTACACCTTC. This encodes CASSYSGTAFNYGYTF.

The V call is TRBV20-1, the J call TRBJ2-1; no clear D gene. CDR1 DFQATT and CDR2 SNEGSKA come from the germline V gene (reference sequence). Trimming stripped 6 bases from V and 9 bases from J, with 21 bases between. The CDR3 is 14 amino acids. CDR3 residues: CSAIEGMMASEQFF. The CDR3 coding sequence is TGCAGTGCCATAGAAGGGATGATGGCAAGTGAGCAGTTCTTC.

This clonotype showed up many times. The CDR3 DNA is TGTGCCATCAGCCTACAGCGACTGAACACTGAAGCTTTCTTT. Translation gives CAISLQRLNTEAFF. This chain uses TRBV10-3 with TRBJ1-1; no firm D call. Looked up from germline, CDR1 is ENHRY and CDR2 is SYGVKD. This CDR3 has 14 amino acids. V was shortened by 6 bases and J by 0 bases, with 11 bases between the two germline ends.

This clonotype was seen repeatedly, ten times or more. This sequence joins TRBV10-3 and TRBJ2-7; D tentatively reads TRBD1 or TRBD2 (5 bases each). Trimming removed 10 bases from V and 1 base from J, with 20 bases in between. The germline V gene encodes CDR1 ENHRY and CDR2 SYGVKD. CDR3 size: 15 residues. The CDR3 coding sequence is TGTGCCACCGCGCACCTTGGGACCCTTTCCTACGAGCAGTACTTC. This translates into CATAHLGTLSYEQYF.

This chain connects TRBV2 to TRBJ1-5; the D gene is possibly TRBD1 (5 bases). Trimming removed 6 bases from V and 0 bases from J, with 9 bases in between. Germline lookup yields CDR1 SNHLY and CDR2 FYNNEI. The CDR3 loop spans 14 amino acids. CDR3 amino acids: CASRGRDSNQPQHF. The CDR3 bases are TGTGCCAGCAGGGGACGGGATAGCAATCAGCCCCAGCATTTT.

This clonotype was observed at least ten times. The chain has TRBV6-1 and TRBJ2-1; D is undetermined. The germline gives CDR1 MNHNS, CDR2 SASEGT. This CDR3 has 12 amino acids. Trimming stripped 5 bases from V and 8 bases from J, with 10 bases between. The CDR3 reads CASSQTRDEQFF. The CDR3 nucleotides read TGTGCCAGCAGTCAGACAAGGGATGAGCAGTTCTTC.

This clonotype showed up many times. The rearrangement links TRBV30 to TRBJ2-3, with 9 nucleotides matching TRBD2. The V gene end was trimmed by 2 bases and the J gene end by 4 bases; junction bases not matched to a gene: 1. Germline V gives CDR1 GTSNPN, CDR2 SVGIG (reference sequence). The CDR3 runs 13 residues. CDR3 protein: CAWSKREADTQYF. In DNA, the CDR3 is TGTGCCTGGAGTAAGCGGGAGGCAGATACGCAGTATTTT.

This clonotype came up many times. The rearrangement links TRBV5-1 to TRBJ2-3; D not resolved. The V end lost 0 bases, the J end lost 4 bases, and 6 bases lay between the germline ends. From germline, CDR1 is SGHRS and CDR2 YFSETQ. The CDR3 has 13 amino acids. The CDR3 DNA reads TGCGCCAGCAGCTTGGGTTTCGCAGATACGCAGTATTTT. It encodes CASSLGFADTQYF.

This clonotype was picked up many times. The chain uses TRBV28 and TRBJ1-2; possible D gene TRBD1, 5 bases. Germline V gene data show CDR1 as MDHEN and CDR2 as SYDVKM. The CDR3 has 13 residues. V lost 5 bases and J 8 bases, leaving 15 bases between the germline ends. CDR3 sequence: CASSTRTLRGYTF. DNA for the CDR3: TGTGCCAGCAGTACTCGGACACTGCGGGGCTACACCTTC.

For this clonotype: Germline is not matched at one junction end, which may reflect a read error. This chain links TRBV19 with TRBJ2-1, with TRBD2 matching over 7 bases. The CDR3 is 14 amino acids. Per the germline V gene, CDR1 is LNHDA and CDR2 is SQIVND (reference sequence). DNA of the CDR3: TGTGCCAGTACCCTAGCGGTCTCCTATAATGAGCAGTTCTTC. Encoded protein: CASTLAVSYNEQFF.

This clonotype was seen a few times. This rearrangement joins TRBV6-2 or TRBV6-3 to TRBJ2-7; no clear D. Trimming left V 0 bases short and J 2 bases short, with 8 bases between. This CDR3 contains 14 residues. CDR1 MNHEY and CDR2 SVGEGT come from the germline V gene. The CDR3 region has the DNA TGTGCCAGCAGTTACTCGGGCGTCACCTACGAGCAGTACTTC. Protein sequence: CASSYSGVTYEQYF.

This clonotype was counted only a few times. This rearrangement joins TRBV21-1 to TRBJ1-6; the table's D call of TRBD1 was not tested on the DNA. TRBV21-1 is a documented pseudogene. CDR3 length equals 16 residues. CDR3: CASSKADTGLNSPLHF. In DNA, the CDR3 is TGTGCCAGCAGCAAAGCGGATACAGGGTTGAATTCACCCCTCCACTTT.

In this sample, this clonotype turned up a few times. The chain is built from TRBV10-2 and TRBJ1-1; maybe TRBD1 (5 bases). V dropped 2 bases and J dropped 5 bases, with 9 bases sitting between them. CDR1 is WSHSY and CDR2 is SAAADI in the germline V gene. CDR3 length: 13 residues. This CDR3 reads CASSEQGGTEAFF. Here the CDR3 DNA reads TGCGCCAGCAGTGAGCAGGGTGGAACTGAAGCTTTCTTT.

This CDR3 is CASSEEAASFTIYEQYF. The CDR3 DNA sequence: TGTGCCAGCAGTGAAGAGGCGGCCTCCTTTACGATCTACGAGCAGTACTTC. The chain recombines TRBV6-1 with TRBJ2-7; D gene unclear. Looked up from germline, CDR1 is MNHNS and CDR2 is SASEGT. The CDR3 is made up of 17 amino acids. V gave up 1 base and J gave up 3 bases, with 19 bases separating them.

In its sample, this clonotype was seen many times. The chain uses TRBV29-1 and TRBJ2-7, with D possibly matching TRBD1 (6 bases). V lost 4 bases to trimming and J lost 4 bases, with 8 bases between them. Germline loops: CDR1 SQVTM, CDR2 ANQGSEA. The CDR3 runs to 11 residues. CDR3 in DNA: TGCAGCGTTGGACAGGATTACGAGCAGTACTTC. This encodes CSVGQDYEQYF.